This T cell receptor beta chain stems from a study of STAT3 mutations in large granular lymphocyte leukemia. Findings of the study overall: Every T-LGLL patient had at least one immunodominant TCRbeta clonotype.

Comments on this clone: The target antigen is unknown.

The protocol was immunoSEQ multiplex PCR, while the TCRdb copy is restricted to in-frame clones and leaves out a portion. The sample contains 10,000 to 15,000 clones, about 92% of which appear only once. Germline assignment: CDR1 SGHRS and CDR2 YFSETQ. The CDR3 spans 17 residues. Trimming took 4 bases from V and 2 from J, leaving 19 bases between them. V is TRBV5-1 and J is TRBJ1-3; perhaps TRBD1 as D (6 bases). Material: peripheral blood mononuclear cells. This TCR was sampled from a man aged 40-49 years with T-cell large granular lymphocyte leukemia. Some clones in this sample may be carry-over from other donors' samples. CDR3 protein: CASSLEVTGSAGNTIYF. In DNA, the CDR3 is TGCGCCAGCAGCCTGGAGGTTACAGGGTCTGCTGGAAACACCATATATTTT.